This TCR beta chain derives from a study of beta chain features in type 1 diabetes. This CDR3 spans 14 amino acids. Germline assignment: CDR1 MNHEY and CDR2 SVGAGI. Between the trimmed V and J ends, which lost 0 bases and 4 bases, there was a span of 10 bases. Isolated RNA was reverse transcribed in full, so expressed TCRB transcripts were sequenced. Clones were sequenced by immunoSEQ multiplex PCR, and TCRdb holds only the in-frame ones, with some missing. The table shows approximately 330,000 clones, with about 11% occurring only once. The clonotype was recovered from a woman aged 25 to 45 in good health. The sample was naive CD4+ T cells from blood. The rearrangement joins TRBV6-5 to TRBJ2-7; D is unclear. This chain's CDR3 is CASSYSSQTYEQYF. CDR3 DNA sequence: TGTGCCAGCAGTTACTCGAGCCAGACATACGAGCAGTACTTC.